This TCR beta chain was captured in a study of cytomegalovirus exposure and HLA in healthy donors. Study-wide results and limits: Versus the approximately 720-donor mean, an Asian-associated ancestry cluster reportedly showed fewer N-insertions in a later analysis. As a later analysis revealed, most CMV-associated TCR beta chains appeared HLA-restricted. The study listed roughly 150 cytomegalovirus-associated TCR beta chains.

Germline V lookup: CDR1 MNHEY, CDR2 SVGAGI. Trimming removed 8 bases from V and 3 bases from J, with 14 bases in between. This CDR3 is 14 amino acids long. The PCR ran on 60 Vbeta and 13 Jbeta primers. The method was immunoSEQ multiplex PCR; TCRdb's version includes in-frame clones alone and lacks a portion of them. Among about 200,000 clones listed, around 81% were seen once. This clone was counted once. Its specificity is not known. The rearrangement links TRBV6-5 to TRBJ1-3; D is unresolved. This TCR derives from a man aged 25-45 years in good health and CMV-seronegative. Sequencing used PBMCs. In nucleotides, the CDR3 is TGTGCCAGCGTAGAGGGCGCGGGTGGAAACACCATATATTTT. This sequence encodes CASVEGAGGNTIYF.